The T cell receptor (beta chain) described here comes from a study of T cell repertoires and HLA-DP antigens. Sequencing used immunoSEQ multiplex PCR; TCRdb keeps in-frame clones, though not all of them. This table holds approximately 86,000 clones, approximately 89% found once. The CDR3 consists of 17 residues. Germline CDR1 is KGHSH and CDR2 is LQKENI. The ends lost 1 base at V and 6 bases at J; junction bases unmatched: 10. Comments on this clone: Its specificity is not known.

Sample: CD4+ T cells from PBMCs. This chain connects TRBV18 to TRBJ2-7; 12 bases fit TRBD1. The sequence came from a man aged 45 to 65 in good health and CMV-seronegative. This chain's CDR3 is CASSPLGTGGHASEQYF. CDR3 coding DNA: TGTGCCAGCTCACCACTCGGGACAGGGGGCCATGCATCCGAGCAGTACTTC. The whole variable domain, filled in from reference TRBV18 and TRBJ2-7, reads NAGVMQNPRHLVRRRGQEARLRCSPMKGHSHVYWYRQLPEEGLKFMVYLQKENIIDESGMPKERFSAEFPKEGPSILRIQQVVRGDSAAYFCASSPLGTGGHASEQYFGPGTRLTVT.